These 31 T cell receptor beta chains originate from one sample sequenced in a study of cytomegalovirus exposure and HLA in healthy donors. PCR employed 60 Vbeta and 13 Jbeta primers. Repertoires were generated with immunoSEQ multiplex PCR, while TCRdb's copy carries only in-frame clones and drops some. The sample consists of over 100,000 clones, about 73% of them appearing once. Material for sequencing was PBMCs. The origin of the receptors is a woman between 40 and 50 years old in good health and CMV-seropositive.

The chain joins TRBV5-6 to TRBJ2-1; 10 bases align to TRBD1. V dropped 3 bases and J dropped 7; count of bases not matched to a gene: 7. Per the germline V gene, CDR1 is SGHDT and CDR2 is YYEEEE. CDR3 size: 15 residues. For the CDR3, the DNA is TGTGCCAGCAGCTGGGACAGGGGAAGTAGAAATGAGCAGTTCTTC. Its protein product is CASSWDRGSRNEQFF.

This chain uses TRBV19 with TRBJ2-7; no reliable D call. The CDR3 is 13 amino acids. In germline, CDR1 is LNHDA, CDR2 SQIVND (reference sequence). V was shortened by 1 base and J by 3 bases, with 7 bases between the two germline ends. CDR3 bases: TGTGCCAGTAGTATAGCCGAGAACTACGAGCAGTACTTC. Translating gives CASSIAENYEQYF.

This sequence joins TRBV27 and TRBJ1-1; D possibly corresponds to TRBD1 (5 bases). V gave up 0 bases and J gave up 3 bases, with 11 bases separating them. This CDR3 is built from 15 residues. Germline CDR1 and CDR2: MNHEY and SMNVEV (reference sequence). The CDR3 is CASSLSRGRDTEAFF. Here the CDR3 DNA reads TGTGCCAGCAGTTTATCACGGGGGAGGGACACTGAAGCTTTCTTT.

The chain uses TRBV4-1 and TRBJ2-1, with 13 bases matching TRBD2. V shed 6 bases and J 7 bases; nucleotides not matched to a gene: 3. Germline V gives CDR1 MGHRA, CDR2 YSYEKL. The CDR3 runs 14 residues. The CDR3 region is CASRLAGGRNEQFF. The DNA of the CDR3 is TGCGCCAGCAGACTAGCGGGAGGGCGGAATGAGCAGTTCTTC.

This rearrangement joins TRBV5-4 to TRBJ2-3; 8 positions match TRBD1. Per the germline V gene, CDR1 is SGHNT and CDR2 is YYREEE (reference sequence). CDR3 length: 16 residues. With V trimmed by 2 bases and J by 2 bases, 7 bases remained unmatched. The chain's CDR3 is CASSLPRGPITDTQYF. In DNA form, the CDR3 reads TGTGCCAGCAGCTTACCCAGGGGGCCCATCACAGATACGCAGTATTTT.

The V gene is TRBV30, the J gene TRBJ2-7, with 10 bases identical to TRBD1. Looked up from germline, CDR1 is GTSNPN and CDR2 is SVGIG (reference sequence). The CDR3 is 14 residues long. V shed 3 bases and J 9 bases; nucleotides not matched to a gene: 11. The CDR3 protein is CAWSSGTGVRAQYF. CDR3 in DNA: TGTGCCTGGAGCTCGGGGACAGGGGTTCGCGCGCAGTACTTC. Filled out from reference TRBV30 and TRBJ2-7, the complete variable domain reads SQTIHQWPATLVQPVGSPLSLECTVEGTSNPNLYWYRQAAGRGLQLLFYSVGIGQISSEVPQNLSASRPQDRQFILSSKKLLLSDSGFYLCAWSSGTGVRAQYFGPGTRLTVT.

CDR3 bases: TGTGCCAGCAGCTTCGGACTAGCGGGGGGGCCAGGGTACACCGGGGAGCTGTTTTTT. Its protein is CASSFGLAGGPGYTGELFF. The chain links TRBV7-9 to TRBJ2-2; 15 positions agree with TRBD2. The CDR3 totals 19 residues. Trimming removed 3 bases from V and 3 bases from J; junction bases left unmatched: 8. Germline V gene data show CDR1 as SEHNR and CDR2 as FQNEAQ (reference sequence).

The chain joins TRBV25-1 to TRBJ2-7, with TRBD1 as a possible D gene (5 bases). This CDR3 has 13 amino acids. Trimming left V 4 bases short and J 4 bases short, with 11 bases between. From germline, CDR1 is MGHDK and CDR2 SYGVNS. CDR3 protein: CASSARVGYEQYF. The CDR3 DNA is TGTGCCAGCAGTGCCAGGGTTGGGTACGAGCAGTACTTC.

A single count supports this clone. The chain couples TRBV30 to TRBJ2-2; no reliable D call. Trimming took 8 bases from V and 6 from J, leaving 10 bases between them. Germline V lookup: CDR1 GTSNPN, CDR2 SVGIG (reference sequence). The CDR3 runs 11 residues. CDR3 loop: CALDGPGELFF. DNA of the CDR3: TGTGCCCTAGATGGCCCCGGGGAGCTGTTTTTT.

V and J are TRBV2 and TRBJ1-2; 9 positions agree with TRBD1. Germline-derived CDR1 and CDR2 are SNHLY and FYNNEI. The CDR3 is 16 residues long. Trimming cost V 4 bases and J 3 bases; bases outside gene matches: 9. The CDR3: CASSAETGTGYYGYTF. CDR3 bases: TGTGCCAGCAGTGCTGAGACCGGGACAGGGTACTATGGCTACACCTTC.

V and J are TRBV19 and TRBJ1-5; the D gene is possibly TRBD1 (5 bases). This CDR3 comprises 16 residues. Per the germline V gene, CDR1 is LNHDA and CDR2 is SQIVND (reference sequence). The V end was cut by 3 bases, the J end by 1 base, with 13 bases between. CDR3: CASSIGGGKSNQPQHF. CDR3 DNA sequence: TGTGCCAGTAGTATTGGGGGGGGGAAGAGCAATCAGCCCCAGCATTTT. Combining the CDR3 with reference TRBV19 and TRBJ1-5 gives the whole variable domain DGGITQSPKYLFRKEGQNVTLSCEQNLNHDAMYWYRQDPGQGLRLIYYSQIVNDFQKGDIAEGYSVSREKKESFPLTVTSAQKNPTAFYLCASSIGGGKSNQPQHFGDGTRLSIL.

CDR3 protein: CASSVRRLAGGSSYNEQFF. CDR3 DNA sequence: TGTGCCAGCAGCGTAAGGCGGCTAGCGGGAGGGAGCTCCTACAATGAGCAGTTCTTC. J is TRBJ2-1 and V is TRBV9; 12 positions match TRBD2. The CDR3 has 19 residues. The V and J ends lost 1 base and 0 bases, in that order; junction bases with no gene match: 8. Germline V gene data show CDR1 as SGDLS and CDR2 as YYNGEE.

The rearrangement links TRBV7-8 to TRBJ2-1; TRBD2 aligns across 14 bases. Germline CDR1 is SGHVS and CDR2 is FQNEAQ. The junction had 6 bases not matched to a gene; V was cut back by 4 bases and J by 7 bases. CDR3 length: 16 amino acids. DNA for the CDR3: TGTGCCAGCAGCTCCCCCGGGACTAGCGGGAGTAATGAGCAGTTCTTC. As protein: CASSSPGTSGSNEQFF.

The CDR3 nucleotides read TGTGCCAGCAGACAACAGGGGGCCGGCGACTATGGCTACACCTTC. Amino acid sequence: CASRQQGAGDYGYTF. The chain carries TRBV28 and TRBJ1-2, with TRBD1 matching over 9 bases. This CDR3 spans 15 amino acids. From germline, CDR1 is MDHEN and CDR2 SYDVKM. V shed 6 bases and J 3 bases; nucleotides not matched to a gene: 8.

The chain carries TRBV5-4 and TRBJ2-6, with 9 bases that match TRBD1. CDR1 is SGHNT, CDR2 YYREEE, per germline (reference sequence). The V segment lost 4 bases and the J segment 3 bases; nucleotides outside the gene matches: 5. The CDR3 has 16 residues. CDR3 sequence: CASSLQGAVGANVLTF. CDR3 bases: TGTGCCAGCAGCCTACAGGGGGCCGTTGGGGCCAACGTCCTGACTTTC.

CDR3 sequence (DNA): TGTGCCAGCAGACCACTAGCGGGGGGAAACCAAGAGACCCAGTACTTC. Encoded protein: CASRPLAGGNQETQYF. The chain couples TRBV5-6 to TRBJ2-5; 12 nucleotides match TRBD2. With 5 bases clipped from V and 0 bases from J, the junction kept 5 bases outside the gene matches. The V gene's germline CDR1 is SGHDT and CDR2 YYEEEE. This CDR3 has 16 amino acids.

This clone has a single count. This chain joins TRBV29-1 and TRBJ2-3; 12 nucleotides line up with TRBD2. V shed 1 base and J 4 bases; nucleotides not matched to a gene: 12. Germline CDR1 reads SQVTM; CDR2 reads ANQGSEA. The CDR3 runs to 18 residues. This chain's CDR3 is CSVEGGMASGGVADTQYF. The CDR3 nucleotides are TGCAGCGTTGAAGGGGGGATGGCTAGCGGGGGGGTAGCAGATACGCAGTATTTT.

The rearrangement links TRBV6-5 to TRBJ1-4; D remains unclear. Deletions cut 0 bases from V and 8 bases from J, with 13 bases between. The CDR3 has 15 residues. Germline V gene data show CDR1 as MNHEY and CDR2 as SVGAGI. The CDR3 protein is CASSYSSGAGEKLFF. Written as DNA, the CDR3 is TGTGCCAGCAGTTACTCGAGTGGAGCCGGAGAAAAACTGTTTTTT.

The chain combines TRBV7-2 with TRBJ1-2, with TRBD1 matching 8 bases. V was clipped by 3 bases and J by 7 bases; unmatched bases: 16. Germline CDR1 is SGHTA and CDR2 is FQGNSA. The CDR3 totals 17 residues. The CDR3 region is CASSLASTGVGVSGYTF. CDR3 bases: TGTGCCAGCAGCTTGGCCTCGACAGGGGTAGGAGTAAGTGGCTACACCTTC.

V usage is TRBV6-4 and J usage is TRBJ2-1; possibly TRBD2 for D (6 bases). Germline CDR1 reads MRHNA; CDR2 reads SNTAGT. V dropped 2 bases and J dropped 0 bases, with 8 bases sitting between them. The CDR3 runs 15 residues. The CDR3 sequence is CASSDRGDSYNEQFF. The CDR3 DNA is TGTGCCAGCAGTGACCGCGGGGACTCCTACAATGAGCAGTTCTTC.

The chain joins TRBV9 to TRBJ1-3; no reliable D call. The CDR3 is made up of 15 amino acids. The germline gives CDR1 SGDLS, CDR2 YYNGEE. V shed 4 bases and J shed 0 bases, with 11 bases lying between them. The CDR3 reads CASSLTHVSGNTIYF. CDR3 coding DNA: TGTGCCAGCAGCCTGACTCATGTCTCTGGAAACACCATATATTTT.

The chain employs TRBV9 and TRBJ2-1; D perhaps matches TRBD2 (5 bases). The V and J ends lost 9 bases and 3 bases respectively, with 13 bases between them. Germline V gene sequence: CDR1 SGDLS, CDR2 YYNGEE. This CDR3 spans 13 amino acids. CDR3 in amino acids: CATLTGNYNEQFF. The CDR3 region has the DNA TGTGCCACCCTCACGGGGAACTACAATGAGCAGTTCTTC.

The chain employs TRBV6-5 and TRBJ2-7, with 7 bases lining up with TRBD2. In germline, CDR1 is MNHEY, CDR2 SVGAGI. The CDR3 contains 14 residues. Losses at the gene ends were 6 bases for V and 0 bases for J; bases not matched to a gene: 5. In nucleotides, the CDR3 is TGTGCCAGCAGGTCCCTAGCGGCCTCCTACGAGCAGTACTTC. Protein sequence: CASRSLAASYEQYF.

The J gene is TRBJ1-1, the V gene TRBV27, with TRBD1 identical over 10 bases. Germline loops: CDR1 MNHEY, CDR2 SMNVEV (reference sequence). The length of the CDR3 is 15 residues. The trim removed 5 bases at V and 1 base at J, leaving 4 bases unmatched. CDR3 DNA: TGTGCCAGCAGTGCCCGGGACAGGGGGAACACTGAAGCTTTCTTT. Translated: CASSARDRGNTEAFF.

The chain recombines TRBV28 with TRBJ1-3; D is perhaps TRBD1 (5 bases). V was pared by 10 bases and J by 3 bases, with 16 bases between. CDR3 length equals 14 residues. Germline lookup yields CDR1 MDHEN and CDR2 SYDVKM. The CDR3 region is CATGLYSLGNTIYF. CDR3 nucleotides: TGTGCCACGGGACTGTACTCTCTTGGAAACACCATATATTTT.

The gene calls are TRBV7-2 and TRBJ2-5, with D possibly being TRBD1 (6 bases). The CDR3 has 13 amino acids. In germline, CDR1 is SGHTA, CDR2 FQGNSA. V gave up 5 bases and J gave up 3 bases, with 10 bases separating them. The CDR3 region has the DNA TGTGCCAGCAGCAGAGACAGGAAAGAGACCCAGTACTTC. This encodes CASSRDRKETQYF.

This sequence joins TRBV7-2 and TRBJ2-3; maybe TRBD2 (7 bases). CDR3 size: 15 residues. The germline gives CDR1 SGHTA, CDR2 FQGNSA. V lost 5 bases and J 4 bases, leaving 16 bases between the germline ends. CDR3 sequence reads: CASSAPGGRPDTQYF. For the CDR3, the DNA is TGTGCCAGCAGCGCTCCGGGGGGCCGTCCAGATACGCAGTATTTT.

The genes are TRBV5-4 and TRBJ2-2, with TRBD2 matching over 7 bases. J gave up 7 bases and V 3 bases, and 12 bases lay outside the gene matches. This CDR3 has 16 amino acids. Germline CDR1 and CDR2: SGHNT and YYREEE (reference sequence). The DNA for the CDR3 is TGTGCCAGCAGCTACGCGGCGGGAGCGGGTAACGGGGAGCTGTTTTTT. This translates into CASSYAAGAGNGELFF.

Details on this clone: The junction shows a germline mismatch at one end, possibly a read error. V gene TRBV30 combines with J gene TRBJ1-2, with TRBD1 as a possible D gene (6 bases). The CDR3 has 11 residues. CDR1 GTSNPN and CDR2 SVGIG come from the germline V gene (reference sequence). The CDR3 loop is CAWSPGHPTSF. In DNA form, the CDR3 reads TGTGCCTGGTCTCCGGGACACCCGACTTCCTTC.

The gene calls are TRBV5-8 and TRBJ2-5; 9 bases fit TRBD2. The DNA end is a closer match to TRBJ2-7, so the J assignment may be wrong. Germline CDR1 SGHTS, CDR2 YDEGEE. The CDR3 covers 18 residues. DNA of the CDR3: TGTGCCAGCAGCTTGGAGTATGCTAGCGGGGTAAACTCCTACGAGCAGTACTTC. Residues: CASSLEYASGVNSYEQYF.

The chain is built from TRBV7-3 and TRBJ2-1, with 15 bases that match TRBD2. Germline V CDR1 and CDR2: SGHTA, FQGTGA. Trimming took 4 bases from V and 2 from J; bases not matched to a gene: 12. CDR3 length: 20 amino acids. The CDR3 bases are TGTGCCAGCAGCTCTCGGACTAGCGGGAGGGACACACCTCCCTACAATGAGCAGTTCTTC. Its translation is CASSSRTSGRDTPPYNEQFF.